The clone carrying this T cell receptor beta chain appeared once. Its antigen is as yet unknown. Sequencing used immunoSEQ multiplex PCR; TCRdb keeps in-frame clones, though not all of them. Of about 1 million clones listed, roughly 70% are singletons. This specimen comes from a study of shared clonotypes between healthy human individuals. Broader study findings: The study's rarefaction showed incomplete sorted-subset sequencing despite large depth. Approximately 5% was the fraction of naive CD4 clonotypes found shared across a handful of donors.

The source of this sequence is a man aged 18 to 30 in good health. Sequences were obtained from memory CD4+ T cells sorted from blood. Subset noted: CD45RA-negative fraction.

CDR3 protein: CASSTQASYGYTF. CDR3 coding DNA: TGTGCCAGCTCGACGCAGGCTTCCTATGGCTACACCTTC. The chain combines TRBV18 with TRBJ1-2; D ambiguous. CDR3 length: 13 residues. Looked up from germline, CDR1 is KGHSH and CDR2 is LQKENI. V was cut by 6 bases and J by 4 bases, with 12 bases left in between.